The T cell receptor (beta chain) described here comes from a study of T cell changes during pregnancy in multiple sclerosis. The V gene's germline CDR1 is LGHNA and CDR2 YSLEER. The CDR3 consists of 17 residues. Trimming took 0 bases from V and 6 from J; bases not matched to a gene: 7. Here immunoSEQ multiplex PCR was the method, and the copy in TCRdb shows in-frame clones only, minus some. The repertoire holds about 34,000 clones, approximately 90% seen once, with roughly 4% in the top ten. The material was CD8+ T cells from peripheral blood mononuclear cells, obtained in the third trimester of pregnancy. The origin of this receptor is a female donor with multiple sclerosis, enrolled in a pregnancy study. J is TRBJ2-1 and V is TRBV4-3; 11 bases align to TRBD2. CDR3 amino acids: CASSQEGRLAGGNEQFF. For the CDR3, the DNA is TGCGCCAGCAGCCAAGAGGGTAGGCTAGCGGGGGGCAATGAGCAGTTCTTC.